One sample yielded the 14 T cell receptor beta chains listed below, sequenced in a study of blood T cells in healthy people across ages. A sample-barcoded 5' primer and a J-beta primer mix were used in a second PCR of roughly 7 to 11 cycles. TCRdb re-called the 5' RACE reads through MiXCR, storing one row per CDR3 protein. The sample carries 1.5 million to 2 million distinct CDR3 sequences, roughly 49% recorded once. Sequenced sample: blood. The receptors here all came from a woman between 40 and 50 years old in good health.

This clonotype was seen just once. This rearrangement joins TRBV9 to TRBJ2-3; D possibly corresponds to TRBD1 (6 bases). The V gene lost 4 bases and the J gene lost 3 bases, with 18 bases spanning the gap. The CDR3 has 16 residues. Germline CDR1 reads SGDLS; CDR2 reads YYNGEE. The CDR3 sequence: CASSSNREGSTDTQYF. The CDR3 DNA sequence: TGTGCCAGCAGCTCTAACAGGGAAGGCAGTACAGATACGCAGTATTTT.

The chain is built from TRBV5-1 and TRBJ2-1, with D maybe TRBD2 (6 bases). This CDR3 region has 15 residues. Germline lookup yields CDR1 SGHRS and CDR2 YFSETQ. Between the trimmed V and J ends, which lost 4 bases and 8 bases, there was a span of 19 bases. CDR3 loop: CASSPRQGLFDEQFF. DNA of the CDR3: TGCGCCAGCAGCCCGCGGCAGGGACTGTTCGATGAGCAGTTCTTC.

This clonotype was counted only a few times. The V and J genes are TRBV7-7 and TRBJ2-5; tentative D call: TRBD2 (6 bases). Germline V gene data show CDR1 as SSHAT and CDR2 as FNYEAQ (reference sequence). The CDR3 length is 15 residues. The CDR3 nucleotides read TGTGCTACCAGGACGCGGTTGGGGGGAGAAGAGACCCAGTACTTC. Its protein product is CATRTRLGGEETQYF.

This clonotype came up a few times. This chain joins TRBV20-1 and TRBJ2-7; D unclear. Between the trimmed V and J ends, which lost 1 base and 3 bases, there was a span of 10 bases. CDR1 is DFQATT, CDR2 SNEGSKA, per germline (reference sequence). The CDR3 has 13 amino acids. The CDR3 loop reads CSARGHKSYEQYF. In DNA, the CDR3 is TGCAGTGCTAGAGGTCACAAGAGCTACGAGCAGTACTTC.

This clonotype was seen a few times. The chain links TRBV6-2 or TRBV6-3 to TRBJ2-4; weak D call: TRBD2 (7 bases). V was clipped by 3 bases and J by 5 bases, with 14 bases between them. CDR3 length: 15 residues. Germline V gene lookup returns CDR1 MNHEY and CDR2 SVGEGT. The CDR3, as DNA: TGTGCCAGCAGTTATATAGGGGGGGACCAAAACATTCAGTACTTC. This translates into CASSYIGGDQNIQYF.

The V gene is TRBV12-3 or TRBV12-4, the J gene TRBJ2-2; D not certain. This CDR3 region has 13 residues. V lost 6 bases and J 1 base, leaving 6 bases between the germline ends. CDR3 sequence (DNA): TGTGCCAGCAGCGACTGGAACACCGGGGAGCTGTTTTTT. It is translated as CASSDWNTGELFF.

There are a few counts of this clonotype. This chain uses TRBV6-5 with TRBJ1-2, with 11 nucleotides matching TRBD1. The germline gives CDR1 MNHEY, CDR2 SVGAGI. The CDR3 spans 14 residues. V shed 2 bases, J shed 8 bases, and the junction held 4 bases outside the gene matches. The CDR3 here is CASSYERTGGGYTF. Written as DNA, the CDR3 is TGTGCCAGCAGTTACGAGAGGACAGGGGGCGGCTACACCTTC.

The chain carries TRBV7-8 and TRBJ1-2; D uncertain. CDR3 size: 13 residues. With 5 bases removed from V and 6 bases from J, the gap between germline ends came to 13 bases. CDR1 and CDR2 (germline): SGHVS, FQNEAQ. The CDR3 nucleotides are TGTGCCAGCAGCCAAGGGAGTCCCAATGGCTACACCTTC. Translating gives CASSQGSPNGYTF.

The V gene is TRBV20-1, the J gene TRBJ1-6, with TRBD1 identical over 11 bases. The CDR3 consists of 15 residues. CDR1 and CDR2 from the germline V gene are DFQATT and SNEGSKA (reference sequence). V shed 6 bases, J shed 11 bases, and the junction held 12 bases outside the gene matches. CDR3 nucleotide sequence: TGCAGTGCCCACAAATGGGACAGGGGGAAGACACCCCTCCACTTT. Translated: CSAHKWDRGKTPLHF.

The rearrangement links TRBV24-1 to TRBJ2-1; the D gene could be TRBD1 or TRBD2 (6 bases each). There are 16 residues in the CDR3. V dropped 7 bases and J dropped 3 bases, with 18 bases sitting between them. Germline V lookup: CDR1 KGHDR, CDR2 SFDVKD. The CDR3 bases are TGTGCCACCAGCCGACCGGGGGCATGGGACTACAATGAGCAGTTCTTC. Translation gives CATSRPGAWDYNEQFF.

This clonotype was seen more than once but under ten times. J is TRBJ2-6 and V is TRBV7-2; D is undetermined. The V and J ends lost 6 bases and 1 base respectively, with 10 bases between them. The length of the CDR3 is 15 residues. Germline CDR1 is SGHTA and CDR2 is FQGNSA. CDR3 coding DNA: TGTGCCAGCAGGATCAGTGGGTCTGGGGCCAACGTCCTGACTTTC. Translating it yields CASRISGSGANVLTF.

The chain joins TRBV27 to TRBJ1-5, with 7 bases lining up with TRBD1. Trimming took 5 bases from V and 4 from J; bases not matched to a gene: 8. The CDR3 is made up of 15 amino acids. Per the germline V gene, CDR1 is MNHEY and CDR2 is SMNVEV (reference sequence). CDR3 nucleotides: TGTGCCAGCAGTCGGGACAGAGGGCAAAATCAGCCCCAGCATTTT. Amino acids: CASSRDRGQNQPQHF.

This rearrangement joins TRBV28 to TRBJ2-7; no definite D call. Trimming shortened V by 2 bases and J by 3 bases, and 14 bases separated the two germline ends. CDR3 length equals 15 residues. Germline loops: CDR1 MDHEN, CDR2 SYDVKM. CDR3 residues: CASSLAERVNYEQYF. In nucleotides, the CDR3 is TGTGCCAGCAGTTTAGCCGAAAGGGTGAACTACGAGCAGTACTTC.

This clonotype was picked up a small number of times. This CDR3 is CATSRVGLLEVGSYGYTF. DNA of the CDR3: TGTGCCACCAGCAGAGTAGGGCTGTTGGAAGTAGGGAGCTATGGCTACACCTTC. The V gene is TRBV15, the J gene TRBJ1-2; no definite D call. CDR3 size: 18 residues. Looked up from germline, CDR1 is LNHNV and CDR2 is YYDKDF (reference sequence). Trimming took off 1 base at V and 4 bases at J, with 22 bases between the two ends.